Listed below are T cell receptor beta chains from one sample, sequenced in a study of shared clonotypes between healthy human individuals. The table came from immunoSEQ multiplex PCR; TCRdb's copy has only in-frame clones and leaves some out. The data show about 2.1 million clones, 85% to 95% seen once. Sequencing was performed on naive CD8+ T cells from PBMCs. These receptors were collected from a man aged 18-30 years in good health. Some clones in this sample may be carry-over from other donors' samples. The CDR3 runs from the conserved cysteine through the conserved F or W. D genes are given only for firm matches. Part of the rows lack a size; the others show once, few, many or a class for expanded clones.

len,j_gene,abundance,d_gene,v_gene,CDR3aa,CDR3nt
17,TRBJ1-2,NA,TRBD1,TRBV7-2,CASSLVSLFGQGNGYTF,TGTGCCAGCAGCTTAGTATCCCTTTTTGGACAGGGTAATGGCTACACCTTC
15,TRBJ2-1,NA,NA,TRBV27,CASRAAASPYNEQFF,TGTGCCAGCCGAGCTGCAGCTAGCCCCTACAATGAGCAGTTCTTC
14,TRBJ1-2,NA,TRBD1,TRBV28,CASSLLGQGYGYTF,TGTGCCAGCAGTTTATTGGGACAGGGTTATGGCTACACCTTC
15,TRBJ2-7,NA,TRBD2,TRBV6-1,CASSEPAGRSYEQYF,TGTGCCAGCAGTGAACCAGCGGGAAGGTCATACGAGCAGTACTTC
13,TRBJ2-5,NA,TRBD1,TRBV28,CASSRDSQETQYF,TGTGCCAGCAGTCGGGACAGCCAAGAGACCCAGTACTTC
12,TRBJ2-7,NA,NA,TRBV27,CASSLDNREQYF,TGTGCCAGCAGTTTAGACAATCGCGAGCAGTACTTC
13,TRBJ2-1,NA,TRBD1,TRBV7-9,CASSPATGGLQFF,TGTGCCAGCAGCCCCGCGACAGGGGGCCTGCAGTTCTTC
16,TRBJ2-1,NA,TRBD2,TRBV27,CASSWGAGESYNEQFF,TGTGCCAGCAGTTGGGGAGCGGGAGAATCCTACAATGAGCAGTTCTTC
14,TRBJ2-5,NA,NA,TRBV19,CASSERDGQETQYF,TGTGCCAGTAGTGAACGGGACGGCCAAGAGACCCAGTACTTC
16,TRBJ2-3,NA,NA,TRBV7-8,CASSLNREGVTDTQYF,TGTGCCAGCAGCTTAAATCGTGAGGGAGTAACAGATACGCAGTATTTT
16,TRBJ2-1,once,TRBD2,TRBV5-6,CASSGTSGGLLDEQFF,TGTGCCAGCAGCGGGACTAGCGGGGGGTTATTGGATGAGCAGTTCTTC
15,TRBJ1-2,NA,TRBD1,TRBV19,CASSIGQEYHYGYTF,TGTGCCAGTAGTATCGGACAGGAGTACCACTATGGCTACACCTTC
15,TRBJ1-5,NA,NA,TRBV7-2,CASSLGISGNQPQHF,TGTGCCAGCAGCTTGGGGATATCGGGGAATCAGCCCCAGCATTTT
13,TRBJ2-5,NA,NA,TRBV7-9,CASSLGRGETQYF,TGTGCCAGCAGCTTAGGAAGGGGGGAGACCCAGTACTTC
14,TRBJ2-7,NA,NA,TRBV10-3,CAITLGLGGYEQYF,TGTGCCATCACCCTCGGTCTCGGCGGGTACGAGCAGTACTTC
13,TRBJ2-7,NA,NA,TRBV27,CASSSYNSYEQYF,TGTGCCAGCAGTTCCTATAATAGCTACGAGCAGTACTTC
17,TRBJ2-2,NA,NA,TRBV7-3,CASSLRSARLSTGELFF,TGTGCCAGCAGCCTACGTTCGGCTAGACTGAGCACCGGGGAGCTGTTTTTT
14,TRBJ2-7,NA,NA,TRBV7-8,CASSRASRVYEQYF,TGTGCCAGCAGCCGCGCGAGCCGAGTCTACGAGCAGTACTTC
13,TRBJ1-1,once,NA,TRBV6-5,CASSFSGGTEAFF,TGTGCCAGCAGTTTTTCCGGGGGCACTGAAGCTTTCTTT
18,TRBJ2-3,NA,TRBD2,TRBV5-4,CASSPFAGVPPSTDTQYF,TGTGCCAGCAGCCCCTTTGCGGGAGTTCCTCCAAGCACAGATACGCAGTATTTT
17,TRBJ2-1,NA,NA,TRBV19,CASSIGPPGAFYNEQFF,TGTGCCAGTAGTATTGGCCCCCCAGGGGCTTTCTACAATGAGCAGTTCTTC
16,TRBJ2-7,NA,TRBD2,TRBV4-3,CASSQTGLAPTYEQYF,TGCGCCAGCAGCCAAACTGGACTAGCGCCTACCTACGAGCAGTACTTC
16,TRBJ2-7,NA,NA,TRBV6-6,CASSYSKKVGNYEQYF,TGTGCCAGCAGTTACTCGAAAAAAGTCGGGAACTACGAGCAGTACTTC
14,TRBJ2-2,NA,NA,TRBV11-2,CASSLITGPGELFF,TGTGCCAGCAGCTTAATTACAGGCCCCGGGGAGCTGTTTTTT
14,TRBJ1-2,NA,NA,TRBV7-9,CASSLSNSDYGYTF,TGTGCCAGCAGCTTAAGCAATTCAGACTATGGCTACACCTTC
17,TRBJ2-1,NA,TRBD2,TRBV4-3,CASSQDPRLAGTNEQFF,TGCGCCAGCAGCCAAGATCCTAGGCTAGCGGGAACCAATGAGCAGTTCTTC
16,TRBJ1-3,NA,NA,TRBV11-2,CASSFLGGAGGNTIYF,TGTGCCAGCAGCTTTCTCGGGGGCGCGGGTGGAAACACCATATATTTT
16,TRBJ2-6,NA,NA,TRBV29-1,CSVLPGDRAGANVLTF,TGCAGCGTGCTACCGGGAGATCGAGCTGGGGCCAACGTCCTGACTTTC
12,TRBJ1-2,NA,TRBD1,TRBV29-1,CSVAGGSGGYTF,TGCAGCGTGGCAGGGGGCTCGGGTGGCTACACCTTC
13,TRBJ2-7,NA,NA,TRBV30,CAWSEGDSGTQYF,TGTGCCTGGAGTGAGGGTGATTCAGGCACTCAGTACTTC
12,TRBJ2-7,NA,NA,TRBV6-5,CACGWGSYEQYF,TGTGCCTGCGGTTGGGGTTCCTACGAGCAGTACTTC
15,TRBJ2-4,NA,TRBD2,TRBV5-4,CASSLKRESGNIQYF,TGTGCCAGCAGCTTGAAGCGGGAGTCGGGAAACATTCAGTACTTC
14,TRBJ2-3,NA,NA,TRBV7-9,CASSFTDRIDTQYF,TGTGCCAGCAGCTTCACCGACAGGATCGATACGCAGTATTTT
14,TRBJ2-7,NA,NA,TRBV19,CASTETGGTYEQYF,TGTGCCAGTACAGAGACTGGCGGGACCTACGAGCAGTACTTC